The present TCR beta chain was sequenced within a study of lymphopenia after photon versus proton radiotherapy. Points from the study as a whole: After lymphocyte nadir, photon-treated repertoires showed oligoclonal expansion, especially CD8+ Temra.

The junction had 4 bases not matched to a gene; V was cut back by 6 bases and J by 0 bases. The CDR3 length is 16 residues. Per the germline V gene, CDR1 is LNHDA and CDR2 is SQIVND (reference sequence). Method: immunoSEQ multiplex PCR; TCRdb's copy keeps in-frame clones and lacks some. The sample includes some 30,000 clones, 94% of them seen just once. With regard to this clone: Antigen specificity is unknown.

The chain is built from TRBV19 and TRBJ2-6; 8 bases map to TRBD1. This TCR derives from a woman aged 50 to 65 with cholangiocarcinoma. The sequencing used peripheral blood, collected from a patient treated with photon-based radiotherapy. CDR3 protein: CASSSTGGSGANVLTF. The CDR3 bases are TGTGCCAGTAGCTCAACAGGGGGCTCTGGGGCCAACGTCCTGACTTTC.